The T cell receptor beta chain described here comes from a study of CD4+ T cells in melanoma. In its sample, this clone ranks as medium-sized. Per germline, CDR1 MDHEN and CDR2 SYDVKM. V lost 5 bases to trimming and J lost 8 bases; unmatched junction nucleotides: 8. The CDR3 length is 15 residues. The method was immunoSEQ multiplex PCR; TCRdb's version includes in-frame clones alone and lacks a portion of them. This table holds 55,000 or so clones, about 70% found once. The TCR sequence derives from a human donor with melanoma. Source material: tumor tissue. The J gene is TRBJ2-1, the V gene TRBV28; 11 nucleotides agree with TRBD1. CDR3 nucleotides: TGTGCCAGCAGTCGAGGTGGGACAGGGGGACATGAGCAGTTCTTC. This gives the protein CASSRGGTGGHEQFF.